The clone carrying this T cell receptor (beta chain) was seen a handful of times. What it binds is unknown. The data originate from a study of post-analysis software for immune sequencing data. Unique molecular identifiers were carried by the TCR beta cDNA libraries. Yield was 450,000 to 650,000 cDNA molecules from around 1 to 9.1 million T cells. TCRdb recomputed calls from the PCR reads with MiXCR, one row per CDR3 protein. This table holds fewer than 700,000 distinct CDR3 sequences, 44% found once. Study-level findings and limits: In patients, TRBV5-6, TRBV5-1 and TRBV20-1 belonged to four or five TRBV segments found more frequently than in controls. Multiple sclerosis patients had significantly lower normalized Chao1 diversity than controls.

The germline V gene has CDR1 SNHLY and CDR2 FYNNEI. The CDR3 is made up of 15 amino acids. Trimming took 2 bases from V and 3 from J; bases not matched to a gene: 5. This receptor was identified in a girl under 18 with multiple sclerosis. The source material was blood. The chain joins TRBV2 to TRBJ2-3; TRBD1 aligns across 7 bases. DNA of the CDR3: TGTGCCAGCAGTGAATGGGGGACAGTTACAGATACGCAGTATTTT. This translates into CASSEWGTVTDTQYF.